The source of this T cell receptor (beta chain) is a study of blood T cell repertoires in COVID-19 (dated by TCRdb to the early 2020s). Concerning the study at large: Collaborator samples came from the United States, Italy and Spain and covered acute and convalescent phases of COVID-19. Sample metadata almost always included a de-identified subject ID, COVID-19 status, age in years and sex. The repertoires were released in a freely available public database intended as a resource for research on the immune response to SARS-CoV-2. The material from the prospective study consisted of cDNA or gDNA derived from T cells, B-cell-depleted T cells, or PBMCs. Subjects who had been exposed to COVID-19, were actively infected with it, or had recovered from it provided the deeply sampled blood TCRbeta repertoires that made up the dataset. Samples came from the ongoing ImmuneRACE study (first 160 participants) plus 1,254 subjects from 6 global collaborators. Where available, HLA class I and class II types were taken from metadata supplied by the sample provider and were not determined by assay-based typing. What the work shows at the level of the full study, not this receptor alone: Clinical and demographic metadata were provided uncurated, with the amount varying by source and participant.

The immunoSEQ Assay, a bias-controlled multiplex PCR, was used to amplify TCRbeta CDR3 regions from genomic DNA. On the authors' methods: Within the assay, amplification of reference gene primers was used to estimate how many nucleated cells each sample contained. Sequence reads were collapsed and filtered to measure the absolute abundance of every unique TCRbeta CDR3 rearrangement. For each sample, productive Simpson clonality was calculated by taking the square root of Simpson's diversity index across productive rearrangements. In TCRdb, the immuneACCESS table is reduced to in-frame sequences with V and J assigned. These tables do not hold every clone; where another copy was compared, an unresolved V gene accounts for under half, and the others remain unexplained. V and J calls and clone size are given by that table; D and trimming were obtained from the DNA. The sample profile shows 65,000 to 85,000 clones; 87% of them were found once. The leading ten clones occupy 9.5% to 13% of the sample.

The germline V gene yields SGHRS for CDR1 and YFSETQ for CDR2. V and J are truncated by 0 bases and 5 bases respectively, leaving an intervening sequence of 11 bases. Measured from the cysteine to the phenylalanine, the CDR3 is 14 residues long. Of all the DNA, just the CDR3 is kept, 42 bases in frame from base 1. Collaborating institutions collected whole blood in K2EDTA tubes following their own protocols. For TCRbeta analysis, collaborators shipped samples as frozen whole blood, isolated PBMCs, or DNA extracted from either of those sample types. In regard to this clone: Its antigen is not yet known. Qualities for individual bases were not recorded, and no much larger clone is one base off.

The sequenced sample consisted of peripheral blood. The clonotype was recovered from a woman between 18 and 29 years old with acute or convalescent COVID-19. The chain is assembled from TRBV5-1 and TRBJ1-2; too little of a D gene remains to name it. The bases read TGCGCCAGCAGCTTGGCGTCCGGGGAGTATGGCTACACCTTC. This sequence encodes CASSLASGEYGYTF.